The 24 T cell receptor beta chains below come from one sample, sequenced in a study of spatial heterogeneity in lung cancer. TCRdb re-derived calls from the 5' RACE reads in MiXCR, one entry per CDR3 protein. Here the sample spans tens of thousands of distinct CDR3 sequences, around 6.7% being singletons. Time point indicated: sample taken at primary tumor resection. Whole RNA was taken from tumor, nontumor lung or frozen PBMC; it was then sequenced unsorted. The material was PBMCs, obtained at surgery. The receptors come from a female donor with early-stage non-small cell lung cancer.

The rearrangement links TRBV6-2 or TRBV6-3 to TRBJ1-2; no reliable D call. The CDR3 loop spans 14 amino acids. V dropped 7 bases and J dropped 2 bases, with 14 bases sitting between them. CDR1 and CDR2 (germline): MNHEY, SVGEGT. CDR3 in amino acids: CASTPWTVNYGYTF. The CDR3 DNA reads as TGTGCCAGCACCCCTTGGACGGTCAACTATGGCTACACCTTC.

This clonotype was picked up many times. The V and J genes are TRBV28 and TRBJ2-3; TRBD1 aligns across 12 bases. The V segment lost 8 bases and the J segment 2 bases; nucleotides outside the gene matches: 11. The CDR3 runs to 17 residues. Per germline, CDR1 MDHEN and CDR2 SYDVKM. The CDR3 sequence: CASPVGGQGAATDTQYF. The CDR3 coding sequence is TGTGCCAGCCCCGTCGGGGGACAGGGGGCGGCCACAGATACGCAGTATTTT.

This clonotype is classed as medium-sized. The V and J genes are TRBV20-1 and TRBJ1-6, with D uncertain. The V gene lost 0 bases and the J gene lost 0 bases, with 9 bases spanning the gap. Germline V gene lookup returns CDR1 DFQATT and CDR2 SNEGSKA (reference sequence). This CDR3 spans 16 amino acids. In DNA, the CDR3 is TGCAGTGCTAGAGATCTGGAGAGCTCCTATAATTCACCCCTCCACTTT. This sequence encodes CSARDLESSYNSPLHF.

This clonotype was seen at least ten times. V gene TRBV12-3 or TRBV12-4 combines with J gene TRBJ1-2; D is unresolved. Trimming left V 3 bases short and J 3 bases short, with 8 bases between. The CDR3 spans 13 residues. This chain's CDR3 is CASSLTMYYGYTF. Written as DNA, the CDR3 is TGTGCCAGCAGTTTGACCATGTACTATGGCTACACCTTC.

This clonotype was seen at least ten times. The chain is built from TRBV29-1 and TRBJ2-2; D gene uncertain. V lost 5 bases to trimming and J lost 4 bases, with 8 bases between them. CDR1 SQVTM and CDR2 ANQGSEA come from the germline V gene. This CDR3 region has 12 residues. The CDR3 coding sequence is TGCAGCGTTAGGGCGTTCACCGGGGAGCTGTTTTTT. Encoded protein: CSVRAFTGELFF.

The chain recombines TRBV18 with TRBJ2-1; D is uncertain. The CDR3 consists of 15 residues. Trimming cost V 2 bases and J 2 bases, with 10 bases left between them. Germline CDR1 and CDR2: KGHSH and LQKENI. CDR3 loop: CASSPNSSPYNEQFF. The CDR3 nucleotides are TGTGCCAGCTCACCAAATAGTAGCCCCTACAATGAGCAGTTCTTC.

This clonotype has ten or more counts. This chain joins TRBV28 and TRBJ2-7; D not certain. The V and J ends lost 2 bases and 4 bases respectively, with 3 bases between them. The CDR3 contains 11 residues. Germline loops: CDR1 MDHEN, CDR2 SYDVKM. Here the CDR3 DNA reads TGTGCCAGCAGTTTAAGGTACGAGCAGTACTTC. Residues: CASSLRYEQYF.

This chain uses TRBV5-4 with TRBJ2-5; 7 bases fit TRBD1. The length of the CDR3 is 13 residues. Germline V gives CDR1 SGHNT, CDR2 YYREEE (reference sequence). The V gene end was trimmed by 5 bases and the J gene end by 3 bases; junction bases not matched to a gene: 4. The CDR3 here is CASSFDREETQYF. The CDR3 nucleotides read TGTGCCAGCAGTTTCGACAGGGAAGAGACCCAGTACTTC.

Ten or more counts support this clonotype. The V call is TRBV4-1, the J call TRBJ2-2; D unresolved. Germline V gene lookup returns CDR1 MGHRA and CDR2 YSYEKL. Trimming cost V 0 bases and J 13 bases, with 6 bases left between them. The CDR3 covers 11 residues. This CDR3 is CASSQDQMLFF. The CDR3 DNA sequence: TGCGCCAGCAGCCAAGACCAGATGCTGTTTTTT.

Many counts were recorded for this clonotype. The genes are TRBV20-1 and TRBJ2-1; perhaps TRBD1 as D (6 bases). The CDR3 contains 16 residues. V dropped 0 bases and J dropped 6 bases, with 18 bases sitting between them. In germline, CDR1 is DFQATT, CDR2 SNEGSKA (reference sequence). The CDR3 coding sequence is TGCAGTGCTAGAGATCTGGGGGCAGGGGTGAGCAATGAGCAGTTCTTC. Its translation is CSARDLGAGVSNEQFF.

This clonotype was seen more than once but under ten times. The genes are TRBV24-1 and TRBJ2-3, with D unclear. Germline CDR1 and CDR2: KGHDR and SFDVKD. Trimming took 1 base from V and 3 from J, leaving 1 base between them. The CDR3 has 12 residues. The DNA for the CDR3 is TGTGCCACCAGTGATTTTACAGATACGCAGTATTTT. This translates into CATSDFTDTQYF.

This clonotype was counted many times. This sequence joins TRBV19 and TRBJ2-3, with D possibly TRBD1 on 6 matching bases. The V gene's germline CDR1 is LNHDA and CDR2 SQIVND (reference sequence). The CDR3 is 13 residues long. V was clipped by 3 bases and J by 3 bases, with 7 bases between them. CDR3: CASSIQGTDTQYF. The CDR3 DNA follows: TGTGCCAGTAGTATTCAGGGGACAGATACGCAGTATTTT.

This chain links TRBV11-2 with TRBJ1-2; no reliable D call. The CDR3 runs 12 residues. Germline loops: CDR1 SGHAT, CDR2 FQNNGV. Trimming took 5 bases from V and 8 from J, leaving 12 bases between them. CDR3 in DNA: TGTGCCAGCAGCACAATGGCCGGCGGCTACACCTTC. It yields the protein CASSTMAGGYTF.

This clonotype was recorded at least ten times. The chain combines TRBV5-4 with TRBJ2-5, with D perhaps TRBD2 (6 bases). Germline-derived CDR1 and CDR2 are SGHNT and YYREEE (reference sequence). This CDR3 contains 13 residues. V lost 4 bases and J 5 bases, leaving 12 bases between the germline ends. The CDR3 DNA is TGTGCCAGCAGCCAGGGACTTCTGGAGACCCAGTACTTC. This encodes CASSQGLLETQYF. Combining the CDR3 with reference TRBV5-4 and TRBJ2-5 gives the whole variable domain ETGVTQSPTHLIKTRGQQVTLRCSSQSGHNTVSWYQQALGQGPQFIFQYYREEENGRGNFPPRFSGLQFPNYSSELNVNALELDDSALYLCASSQGLLETQYFGPGTRLLVL.

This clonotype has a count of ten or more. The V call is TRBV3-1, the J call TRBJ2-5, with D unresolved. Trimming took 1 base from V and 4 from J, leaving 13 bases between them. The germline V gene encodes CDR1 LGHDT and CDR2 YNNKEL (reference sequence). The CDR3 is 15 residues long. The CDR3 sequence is CASSQVGVVRETQYF. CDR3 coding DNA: TGTGCCAGCAGCCAAGTTGGCGTGGTGCGAGAGACCCAGTACTTC.

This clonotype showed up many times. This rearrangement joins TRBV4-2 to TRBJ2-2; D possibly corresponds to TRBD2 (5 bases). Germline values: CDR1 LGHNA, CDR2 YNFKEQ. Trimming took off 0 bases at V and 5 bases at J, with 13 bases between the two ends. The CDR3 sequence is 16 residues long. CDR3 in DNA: TGTGCCAGCAGCCAAGACCCCTCGCCGGGGACCGGGGAGCTGTTTTTT. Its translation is CASSQDPSPGTGELFF.

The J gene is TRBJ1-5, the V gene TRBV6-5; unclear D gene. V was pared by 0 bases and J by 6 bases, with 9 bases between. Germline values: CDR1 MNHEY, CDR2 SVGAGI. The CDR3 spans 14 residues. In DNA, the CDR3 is TGTGCCAGCAGTTACTCGGGGAAGGTTCAGCCCCAGCATTTT. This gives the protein CASSYSGKVQPQHF.

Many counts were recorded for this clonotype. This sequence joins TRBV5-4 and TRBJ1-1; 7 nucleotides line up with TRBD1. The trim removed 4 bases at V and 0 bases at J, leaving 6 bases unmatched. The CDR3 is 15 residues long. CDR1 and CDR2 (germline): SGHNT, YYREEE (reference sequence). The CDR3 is CASSGQQGMNTEAFF. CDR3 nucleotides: TGTGCCAGCAGCGGTCAACAGGGGATGAACACTGAAGCTTTCTTT.

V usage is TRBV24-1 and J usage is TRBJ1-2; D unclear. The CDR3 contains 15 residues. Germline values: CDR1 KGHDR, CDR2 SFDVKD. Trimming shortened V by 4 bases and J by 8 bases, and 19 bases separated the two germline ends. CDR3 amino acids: CATSDARQPGLGYTF. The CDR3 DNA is TGTGCCACCAGTGACGCTCGACAACCGGGATTAGGCTACACCTTC.

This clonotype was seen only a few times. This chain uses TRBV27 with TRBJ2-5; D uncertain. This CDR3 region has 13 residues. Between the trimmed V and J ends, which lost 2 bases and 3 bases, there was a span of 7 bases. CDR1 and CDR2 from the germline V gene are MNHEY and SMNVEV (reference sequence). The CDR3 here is CASSLKGKETQYF. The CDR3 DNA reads TGTGCCAGCAGTTTAAAGGGAAAAGAGACCCAGTACTTC.

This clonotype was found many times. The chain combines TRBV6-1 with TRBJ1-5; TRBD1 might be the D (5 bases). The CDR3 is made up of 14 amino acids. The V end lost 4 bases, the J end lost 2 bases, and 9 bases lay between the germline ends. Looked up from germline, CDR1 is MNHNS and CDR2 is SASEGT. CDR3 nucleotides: TGTGCCAGCAGTGGGACAATCCGCAATCAGCCCCAGCATTTT. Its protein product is CASSGTIRNQPQHF.

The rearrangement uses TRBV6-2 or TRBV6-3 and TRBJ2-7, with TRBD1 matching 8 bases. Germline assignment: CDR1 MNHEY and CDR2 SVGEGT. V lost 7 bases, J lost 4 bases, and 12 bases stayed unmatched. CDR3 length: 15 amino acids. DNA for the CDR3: TGTGCCAGCAAGAATACCGGGACAGGTACTTACGAGCAGTACTTC. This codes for CASKNTGTGTYEQYF.

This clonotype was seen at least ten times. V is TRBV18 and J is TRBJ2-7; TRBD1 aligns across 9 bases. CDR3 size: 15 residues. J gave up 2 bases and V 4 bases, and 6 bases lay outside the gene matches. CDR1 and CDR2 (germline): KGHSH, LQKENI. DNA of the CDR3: TGTGCCAGCTCACTTGGGGACAGGGCTACCTACGAGCAGTACTTC. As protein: CASSLGDRATYEQYF.

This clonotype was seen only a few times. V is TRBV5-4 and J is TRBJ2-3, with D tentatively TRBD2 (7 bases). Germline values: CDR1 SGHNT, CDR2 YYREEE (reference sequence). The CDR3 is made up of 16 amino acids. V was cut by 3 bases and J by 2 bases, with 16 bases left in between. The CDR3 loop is CASSSQRGANTDTQYF. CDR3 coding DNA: TGTGCCAGCAGCTCCCAACGGGGGGCTAACACAGATACGCAGTATTTT. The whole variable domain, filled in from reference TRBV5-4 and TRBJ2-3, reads ETGVTQSPTHLIKTRGQQVTLRCSSQSGHNTVSWYQQALGQGPQFIFQYYREEENGRGNFPPRFSGLQFPNYSSELNVNALELDDSALYLCASSSQRGANTDTQYFGPGTRLTVL.